The sample holds one count of the clone carrying this T cell receptor (beta chain). CDR3 length equals 14 residues. The ends were cut back, 5 bases at V and 4 bases at J, with 14 bases in the middle. Germline assignment: CDR1 MNHEY and CDR2 SVGEGT. Enrolled through a virtual design, the participants were between about 18 and 89 years of age and came from under 25 US areas. Source study methods: For nucleated cells, counts were estimated from reference gene primer amplification. Sequencing used immunoSEQ multiplex PCR; TCRdb keeps in-frame clones, though not all of them. V, J and clone size are taken as reported in that table, and D and trimming were inferred from the DNA itself. The sample lists roughly 150,000 clones; roughly 85% were seen once. This entry comes from a study of blood T cell repertoires in COVID-19. The overall study: Specimens from acute and convalescent COVID-19 originated in the United States, Italy and Spain.

The receptor was derived from a woman in her 70s in a cohort exposed to, infected with or recovered from COVID-19 (not recorded which). What was sequenced was PBMCs or T cells enriched from blood (not recorded which). The V call is TRBV6-2 or TRBV6-3, the J call TRBJ2-5, with D perhaps TRBD2 (6 bases). The CDR3 nucleotides read TGTGCCAGCAGTCACGGAGGAGGGACAGAGACCCAGTACTTC. Translation gives CASSHGGGTETQYF.